This record looks at one T cell receptor (beta chain) sequence and its context. The antigen remains unidentified. The data belong to a study of shared clonotypes between healthy human individuals. In the study overall: Three CD4 naive, three CD4 memory, two CD8 naive and one CD8 memory plate were used per donor. Study conclusions and caveats: Enrolling few donors narrowed the genetic and exposure-history diversity that was represented.

Germline assignment: CDR1 SGHTA and CDR2 FQGNSA. The CDR3 runs 13 residues. V gave up 1 base and J gave up 8 bases, with 9 bases separating them. Genomic DNA of each subset was evenly split across several immunoSEQ plates. The method was immunoSEQ multiplex PCR; TCRdb's version includes in-frame clones alone and lacks a portion of them. The sample records around 2,000,000 clones, about 95% being singletons. CD45RO-negative, CCR7-positively selected cells formed the naive CD8 fraction, excluding terminally differentiated effector memory CD45RA+ cells. The source of this sequence is a man aged 18 to 30 in good health. The sample consisted of naive CD8+ T cells sorted from blood. V and J are TRBV7-2 and TRBJ2-1, with no clear D. The CDR3 spells CASSLGKGYEQFF. The CDR3, as DNA: TGTGCCAGCAGCTTAGGAAAGGGTTATGAGCAGTTCTTC.